This T cell receptor beta chain was captured in a study of blood T cells in healthy people across ages. Study-wide results and limits: The unsorted PBMCs prevented any conclusive comparison of naive versus antigen-experienced cells.

Germline CDR1 SEHNR, CDR2 FQNEAQ (reference sequence). The CDR3 is made up of 15 amino acids. V was trimmed by 1 base and J by 5 bases, leaving 14 bases between them. A second 7 to 11 cycle PCR used barcoded and J-beta primers. TCRdb used MiXCR to reprocess the 5' RACE reads, holding one entry per CDR3 protein. The sample includes 500,000 to 650,000 distinct CDR3 sequences, about 27% seen only once; the top ten take approximately 3.6%. With respect to this clonotype: Its matching antigen is unknown.

Healthy individuals of Caucasian origin from Russia, aged roughly 6 to 100, served as donors. These same records also appear under a second study, on T cells of mothers and their children. From that paper: Regardless of relatedness, pairs show thymic selection shaping TCR recombination output in a similar manner.

Material: blood. V and J are TRBV7-9 and TRBJ2-5; no definite D call. This TCR came from a boy aged 2 to 10 in good health. CDR3 protein: CASSLGSSAVETQYF. The CDR3 DNA sequence: TGTGCCAGCAGCTTAGGGTCGAGCGCTGTGGAGACCCAGTACTTC.